This is a list of T cell receptor beta chains from one sample in a study of cytomegalovirus exposure and HLA in healthy donors. Measured with immunoSEQ multiplex PCR; TCRdb has only the in-frame clones, and not every one. Among 93,000 or so clones listed, more than 75% were seen once. Sample: PBMCs. The receptors derive from a woman between 18 and 30 years old in good health and CMV-seropositive. The CDR3 runs from the conserved cysteine through the conserved F or W. A D gene is named only where the DNA matches it firmly. Size values are once, few and many counts, or a class for expanded clones, and some rows have none.

>NA|TRBV10-1|NA|TRBJ1-5
TGCGCCAGCAGTGAGAAGGGGTGGGTTCAGCCCCAGCATTTT
CASSEKGWVQPQHF
>NA|TRBV5-6|NA|TRBJ1-1
TGTGCCAGCAGCCCAGGACTGCTCAAGGCCACTGAAGCTTTCTTT
CASSPGLLKATEAFF
>NA|TRBV27|NA|TRBJ2-7
TGTGCCAGCAGTTGGGGGCCGACAGGCTCCTACGAGCAGTACTTC
CASSWGPTGSYEQYF
>TRBD2|TRBV4-2|once|TRBJ2-3
TGTGCCAGCAGCCCGACCGGGGCGGGGGGGCGGAATACGCAGTATTTT
CASSPTGAGGRNTQYF
>NA|TRBV5-1|NA|TRBJ2-7
TGCGCCAGCAGCGCGGGCTACGAGCAGTACTTC
CASSAGYEQYF
>NA|TRBV30|few|TRBJ2-3
TGTGCCTGGAGTGTACTGGAGAACACAGATACGCAGTATTTT
CAWSVLENTDTQYF
>NA|TRBV9|NA|TRBJ2-7
TGTGCCAGCAGCCGGGAAGGGCGGCACGAGCAGTACTTC
CASSREGRHEQYF
>TRBD2|TRBV10-3|few|TRBJ2-7
TGTGCCATCAGTGACGCGGGAGGAACTGCCTACGAGCAGTACTTC
CAISDAGGTAYEQYF
>NA|TRBV7-9|NA|TRBJ1-1
TGTGCCAGCAGCTTAGCTGTACGGGGCACTGAAGCTTTCTTT
CASSLAVRGTEAFF
>TRBD1|TRBV2|NA|TRBJ1-6
TGTGCCAGCAGTGAGGTATCAGGGGGGTATTCACCCCTCCACTTT
CASSEVSGGYSPLHF
>NA|TRBV5-1|once|TRBJ1-2
TGCGCCAGCAGCTTCGGGGGACCAGCTAACTATGGCTACACCTTC
CASSFGGPANYGYTF
>TRBD2|TRBV11-2|NA|TRBJ2-2
TGTGCCAGCAGCTTACGCAGCGGGGGGCACGGGGAGCTGTTTTTT
CASSLRSGGHGELFF
>NA|TRBV25-1|NA|TRBJ1-4
TGTGCCAGCAGCCTGATTGGGGGGGAAAAACTGTTTTTT
CASSLIGGEKLFF
>NA|TRBV6-1|NA|TRBJ1-2
TGTGCCAGCAGTGAAGCGAGGGTCTCTGGCTACACCTTC
CASSEARVSGYTF
>NA|TRBV4-3|NA|TRBJ1-3
TGCGCCAGCAGCCAAGAAGTGGACAGTGCCGGAAACACCATATATTTT
CASSQEVDSAGNTIYF
>TRBD1|TRBV29-1|NA|TRBJ1-2
TGCAGCGTTGACAACCGGGACAGGGGCGACTATGGCTACACCTTC
CSVDNRDRGDYGYTF
>NA|TRBV7-2|NA|TRBJ2-1
TGTGCCAGCAGCTTACACGGGGATGAGCAGTTCTTC
CASSLHGDEQFF
>NA|TRBV6-6|NA|TRBJ2-7
TGTGCCAGCAGTCACCGCGGGGAGTGGCCCTACGAGCAGTACTTC
CASSHRGEWPYEQYF
>TRBD1|TRBV19|once|TRBJ1-5
TGTGCCAGTAGTACTGGACAGGGTCCTAATCAGCCCCAGCATTTT
CASSTGQGPNQPQHF
>TRBD2|TRBV9|NA|TRBJ2-1
TGTGCCAGCAGCCCCCGTCTGGCTAGCGGGGGGCACTACAATGAGCAGTTCTTC
CASSPRLASGGHYNEQFF
>NA|TRBV30|NA|TRBJ2-1
TGTGCCTGGAGTGACAAAACAGGGCCTTCGCTCAATGAGCAGTTCTTC
CAWSDKTGPSLNEQFF
>TRBD1|TRBV6-1|few|TRBJ1-6
TGTGCCAGCAGTGAGACAGGGACTGTGTCACCCCTCCACTTT
CASSETGTVSPLHF
>NA|TRBV6-1|NA|TRBJ2-5
TGTGCCAGCAGTGAATCGGCCGAGGTGGTGGAGACCCAGTACTTC
CASSESAEVVETQYF
>NA|TRBV27|NA|TRBJ2-1
TGTGCCAGCAGTTTAAAGGGGGAGTACAATGAGCAGTTCTTC
CASSLKGEYNEQFF
>NA|TRBV2|once|TRBJ1-4
TGTGCCAGCAGGAACAGCTTTGCAACTAATGAAAAACTGTTTTTT
CASRNSFATNEKLFF
>NA|TRBV9|NA|TRBJ1-6
TGTGCCAGCAGCGTAGACGGTTCACCCCTCCACTTT
CASSVDGSPLHF
>TRBD1|TRBV19|NA|TRBJ1-2
TGTGCCAGTACCTCGAACACAGGGGGCCATGGCTACACCTTC
CASTSNTGGHGYTF
>TRBD1|TRBV6-5|NA|TRBJ1-6
TGTGCCAGCAGTTACTCTTCCGGGACAGGGTCTTCACCCCTCCACTTT
CASSYSSGTGSSPLHF